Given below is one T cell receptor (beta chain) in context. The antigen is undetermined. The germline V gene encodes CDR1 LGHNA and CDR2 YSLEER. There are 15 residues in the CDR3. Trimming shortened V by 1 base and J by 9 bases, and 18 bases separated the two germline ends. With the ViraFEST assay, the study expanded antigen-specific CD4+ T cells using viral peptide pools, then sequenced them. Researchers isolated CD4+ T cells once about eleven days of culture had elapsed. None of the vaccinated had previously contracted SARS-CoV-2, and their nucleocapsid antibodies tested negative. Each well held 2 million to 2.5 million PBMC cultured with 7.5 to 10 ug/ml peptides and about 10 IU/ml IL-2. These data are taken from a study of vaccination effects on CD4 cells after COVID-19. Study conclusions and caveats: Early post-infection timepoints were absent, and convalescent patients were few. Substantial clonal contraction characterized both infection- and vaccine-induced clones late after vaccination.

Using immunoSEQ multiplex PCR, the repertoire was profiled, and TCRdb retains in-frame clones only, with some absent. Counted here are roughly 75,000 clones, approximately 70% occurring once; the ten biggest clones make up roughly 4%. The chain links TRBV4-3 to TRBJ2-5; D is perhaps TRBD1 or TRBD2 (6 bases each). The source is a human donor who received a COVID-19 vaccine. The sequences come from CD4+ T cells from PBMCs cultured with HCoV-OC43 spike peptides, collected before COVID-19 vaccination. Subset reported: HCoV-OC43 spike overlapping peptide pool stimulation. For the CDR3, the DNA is TGCGCCAGCAGCCAAGGGATTCAGGTAGGGGGGCCCCAGTACTTC. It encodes CASSQGIQVGGPQYF.